The sequence of this T cell receptor (beta chain) was determined in a study of T cell changes during pregnancy in multiple sclerosis. Method: immunoSEQ multiplex PCR; TCRdb's copy keeps in-frame clones and lacks some. Among tens of thousands of clones listed, 85% to 95% were seen once. The sample was CD8+ T cells from peripheral blood mononuclear cells, taken in the third trimester of pregnancy. This TCR came from a female donor in good health, enrolled as a control in a pregnancy study.

The CDR3 DNA reads as TGTGCCAGCAGCTTGAGGGGCGGGCAGGGAGGTTTATTCAATCAGCCCCAGCATTTT. It encodes CASSLRGGQGGLFNQPQHF. J is TRBJ1-5 and V is TRBV5-6; possibly TRBD1 for D (5 bases). Trimming removed 1 base from V and 3 bases from J, with 23 bases in between. Germline V gene lookup returns CDR1 SGHDT and CDR2 YYEEEE. This CDR3 is built from 19 residues.